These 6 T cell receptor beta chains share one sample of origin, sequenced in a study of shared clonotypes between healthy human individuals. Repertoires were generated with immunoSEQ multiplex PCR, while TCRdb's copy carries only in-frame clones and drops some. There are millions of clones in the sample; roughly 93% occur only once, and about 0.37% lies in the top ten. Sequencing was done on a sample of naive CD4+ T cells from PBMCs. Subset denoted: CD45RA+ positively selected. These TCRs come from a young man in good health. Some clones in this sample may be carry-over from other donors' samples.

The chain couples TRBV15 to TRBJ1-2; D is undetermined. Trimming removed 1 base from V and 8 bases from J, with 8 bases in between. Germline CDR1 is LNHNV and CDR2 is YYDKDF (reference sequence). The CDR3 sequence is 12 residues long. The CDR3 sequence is CATSRGLGGYTF. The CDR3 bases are TGTGCCACCAGCAGAGGATTGGGCGGCTACACCTTC. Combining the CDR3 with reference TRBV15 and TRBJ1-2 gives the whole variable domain DAMVIQNPRYQVTQFGKPVTLSCSQTLNHNVMYWYQQKSSQAPKLLFHYYDKDFNNEADTPDNFQSRRPNTSFCFLDIRSPGLGDTAMYLCATSRGLGGYTFGSGTRLTVV.

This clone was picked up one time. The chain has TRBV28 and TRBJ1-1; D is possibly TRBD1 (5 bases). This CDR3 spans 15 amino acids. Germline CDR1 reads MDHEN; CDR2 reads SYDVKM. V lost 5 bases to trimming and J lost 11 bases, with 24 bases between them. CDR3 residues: CASSPRVRGSFFAFF. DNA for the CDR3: TGTGCCAGCAGTCCCCGCGTCCGGGGCTCGTTCTTCGCTTTCTTT.

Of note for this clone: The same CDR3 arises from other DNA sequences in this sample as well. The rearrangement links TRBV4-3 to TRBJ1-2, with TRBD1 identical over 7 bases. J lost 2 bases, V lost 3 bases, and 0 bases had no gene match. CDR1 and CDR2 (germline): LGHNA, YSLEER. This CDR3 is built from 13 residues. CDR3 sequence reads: CASSQGQNYGYTF. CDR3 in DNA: TGCGCCAGCAGCCAGGGACAGAACTATGGCTACACCTTC.

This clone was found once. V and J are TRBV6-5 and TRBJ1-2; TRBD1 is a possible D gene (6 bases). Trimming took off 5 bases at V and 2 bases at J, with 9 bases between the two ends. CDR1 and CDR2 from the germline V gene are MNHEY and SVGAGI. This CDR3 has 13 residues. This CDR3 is CASSADRNYGYTF. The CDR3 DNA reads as TGTGCCAGCAGTGCGGACAGAAACTATGGCTACACCTTC.

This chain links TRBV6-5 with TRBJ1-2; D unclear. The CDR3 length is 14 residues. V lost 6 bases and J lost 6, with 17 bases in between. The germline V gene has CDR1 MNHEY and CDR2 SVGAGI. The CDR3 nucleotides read TGTGCCAGCAGCCCGGTCCTCCCCGGGGATGGCTACACCTTC. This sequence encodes CASSPVLPGDGYTF.

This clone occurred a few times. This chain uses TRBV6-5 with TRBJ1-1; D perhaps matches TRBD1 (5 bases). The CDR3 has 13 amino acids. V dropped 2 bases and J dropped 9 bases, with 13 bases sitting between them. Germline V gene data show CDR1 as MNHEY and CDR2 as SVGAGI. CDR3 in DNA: TGTGCCAGCAGTTACGGCTGGGGGAACAAAGCTTTCTTT. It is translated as CASSYGWGNKAFF.